Following are 30 T cell receptor beta chains from one sample sequenced in a study of blood T cell repertoires in COVID-19. Assay: immunoSEQ multiplex PCR; the TCRdb copy retains only in-frame clones and omits some. There are around 90,000 clones in the sample; about 90% occur only once, and approximately 15% lies in the top ten. Sequenced input: peripheral blood. All receptors derive from a male donor with acute or convalescent COVID-19.

This chain connects TRBV5-6 to TRBJ2-6, with D tentatively TRBD1 (6 bases). The CDR3 contains 15 residues. Trimming pared 4 bases from V and 4 bases from J, leaving 12 bases between. Germline-derived CDR1 and CDR2 are SGHDT and YYEEEE. The CDR3 sequence is CASSLTGNGANVLTF. As DNA, the CDR3 is TGTGCCAGCAGCCTAACAGGGAACGGGGCCAACGTCCTGACTTTC.

V gene TRBV4-1 combines with J gene TRBJ2-3, with 11 bases matching TRBD2. CDR1 and CDR2 from the germline V gene are MGHRA and YSYEKL. The CDR3 length is 16 residues. Germline trimming cut 0 bases from V and 5 bases from J; bases unmatched to any gene: 4. The DNA of the CDR3 is TGCGCCAGCAGCCAAGAAGTAGCGGGGGGGATAGATACGCAGTATTTT. Amino acids: CASSQEVAGGIDTQYF.

The rearrangement uses TRBV6-5 and TRBJ2-1; 9 bases line up with TRBD2. This CDR3 is 15 amino acids long. Germline CDR1 MNHEY, CDR2 SVGAGI. The J segment lost 8 bases and the V segment lost 2 bases, leaving 7 bases of the junction unmatched. CDR3 nucleotides: TGTGCCAGCAGTTACGCGGCGGGGGGGCCGGATGAGCAGTTCTTC. The encoded protein is CASSYAAGGPDEQFF.

J is TRBJ2-3 and V is TRBV4-1; perhaps TRBD2 as D (6 bases). This CDR3 has 14 residues. V lost 10 bases and J lost 2, with 16 bases in between. The germline CDR1 and CDR2 sequences are MGHRA and YSYEKL. The CDR3 nucleotides read TGCGCCACAGCAGGAGGGACCTACACAGATACGCAGTATTTT. Translation: CATAGGTYTDTQYF.

The chain combines TRBV6-5 with TRBJ1-5; TRBD1 might be the D (6 bases). The V end was cut by 4 bases, the J end by 7 bases, with 14 bases between. The CDR3 runs to 14 residues. Germline V CDR1 and CDR2: MNHEY, SVGAGI. In nucleotides, the CDR3 is TGTGCCAGCAGTTCACAGGGCGGGTTGCAGCCCCAGCATTTT. Its protein product is CASSSQGGLQPQHF.

The V call is TRBV7-2, the J call TRBJ2-1; no reliable D call. Trimming stripped 2 bases from V and 8 bases from J, with 13 bases between. The CDR3 is 14 residues long. CDR1 is SGHTA, CDR2 FQGNSA, per germline. The DNA of the CDR3 is TGTGCCAGCAGCTTAAGACCCAGCGACGATGAGCAGTTCTTC. Translated, it gives CASSLRPSDDEQFF.

This clone was seen a handful of times. The genes are TRBV6-5 and TRBJ1-5; 8 bases are a match to TRBD1. Germline V gives CDR1 MNHEY, CDR2 SVGAGI. The CDR3 contains 15 residues. V lost 6 bases to trimming and J lost 7 bases; unmatched junction nucleotides: 11. CDR3 in amino acids: CASSPGQGAWQPQHF. For the CDR3, the DNA is TGTGCCAGCAGCCCGGGGCAGGGGGCATGGCAGCCCCAGCATTTT.

The chain is built from TRBV5-5 and TRBJ1-2; perhaps TRBD1 as D (6 bases). V gave up 4 bases and J gave up 7 bases, with 20 bases separating them. Germline CDR1 is SGHKS and CDR2 is YYEKEE (reference sequence). The CDR3 loop spans 15 amino acids. This chain's CDR3 is CASSDRDNPPGGYTF. The CDR3 nucleotides read TGTGCCAGCAGCGACCGGGACAATCCGCCTGGTGGCTACACCTTC.

The CDR3 protein is CASSLGQVTYNEQFF. The CDR3 bases are TGTGCCAGCAGCTTGGGACAGGTAACCTACAATGAGCAGTTCTTC. The chain employs TRBV5-4 and TRBJ2-1, with a tentative D call TRBD1 (6 bases). CDR1 is SGHNT and CDR2 is YYREEE in the germline V gene (reference sequence). This CDR3 contains 15 residues. V lost 0 bases and J lost 2, with 9 bases in between.

The gene calls are TRBV3-1 (or the pseudogene TRBV3-2) and TRBJ2-5; 9 bases agree with TRBD2. The CDR3 has 16 residues. Germline loops: CDR1 LGHDT, CDR2 YNNKEL (reference sequence). V was clipped by 0 bases and J by 2 bases; unmatched bases: 4. CDR3: CASSQDIAGGQETQYF. In DNA, the CDR3 is TGTGCCAGCAGCCAAGATATTGCGGGGGGGCAAGAGACCCAGTACTTC.

The J gene is TRBJ1-2, the V gene TRBV6-5, with unresolved D. Trimming took 6 bases from V and 2 from J, leaving 13 bases between them. Germline loops: CDR1 MNHEY, CDR2 SVGAGI. CDR3 length equals 14 residues. CDR3 protein: CASSAMSGNYGYTF. CDR3 nucleotides: TGTGCCAGCAGCGCCATGTCAGGAAACTATGGCTACACCTTC.

The chain combines TRBV5-4 with TRBJ1-6, with a weak D call TRBD1 (6 bases). Germline-derived CDR1 and CDR2 are SGHNT and YYREEE (reference sequence). V was cut by 0 bases and J by 9 bases, with 13 bases left in between. CDR3 length: 15 amino acids. CDR3 residues: CASSLDRAGTSPLHF. DNA of the CDR3: TGTGCCAGCAGCTTGGACAGGGCTGGGACTTCACCCCTCCACTTT.

The CDR3 bases are TGTGCCAGTAGTATAACGGGACAGGGCCTAACGGGCAATCAGCCCCAGCATTTT. This codes for CASSITGQGLTGNQPQHF. V usage is TRBV19 and J usage is TRBJ1-5; TRBD1 aligns across 9 bases. V lost 2 bases to trimming and J lost 2 bases; unmatched junction nucleotides: 10. Looked up from germline, CDR1 is LNHDA and CDR2 is SQIVND (reference sequence). The CDR3 is 18 residues long.

The V gene is TRBV2, the J gene TRBJ2-3; 10 bases match TRBD2. Germline-derived CDR1 and CDR2 are SNHLY and FYNNEI. J was trimmed by 0 bases and V by 6 bases; bases with no gene match: 12. The CDR3 is 18 amino acids. CDR3 sequence reads: CASSRRLAGESSTDTQYF. The CDR3 DNA reads as TGTGCCAGCAGCCGGCGGCTAGCGGGAGAGTCTAGCACAGATACGCAGTATTTT.

This clone was detected only a few times. The chain carries TRBV29-1 and TRBJ1-2, with a tentative D call TRBD1 (5 bases). Trimming removed 1 base from V and 6 bases from J, with 9 bases in between. CDR3 length: 12 residues. Germline V CDR1 and CDR2: SQVTM, ANQGSEA. The CDR3 coding sequence is TGCAGCGTTGAAGGGGGCGGGAATGGCTACACCTTC. Encoded protein: CSVEGGGNGYTF.

This clone came up once. This chain uses TRBV6-1 with TRBJ2-5, with 9 bases aligning to TRBD2. Germline CDR1 and CDR2: MNHNS and SASEGT. The CDR3 is 16 residues long. After removal of 1 base from V and 7 bases from J, the junction contained 10 bases not matched to a gene. The CDR3 DNA follows: TGTGCCAGCAGTGAAGGGCCAGCGGGGGGCGCCGGGACCCAGTACTTC. This encodes CASSEGPAGGAGTQYF.

This clone was observed once. The gene calls are TRBV28 and TRBJ2-3; D is unresolved. Germline V gene sequence: CDR1 MDHEN, CDR2 SYDVKM. V was clipped by 10 bases and J by 4 bases, with 12 bases between them. The CDR3 runs to 12 residues. Here the CDR3 DNA reads TGTGCCACCAGGATGAGGCCAGATACGCAGTATTTT. Amino acid sequence: CATRMRPDTQYF.

The J gene is TRBJ1-5, the V gene TRBV2; D perhaps matches TRBD1 (6 bases). Trimming removed 4 bases from V and 4 bases from J, with 8 bases in between. This CDR3 has 13 amino acids. CDR1 SNHLY and CDR2 FYNNEI come from the germline V gene. This CDR3 is CASSARGNQPQHF. DNA of the CDR3: TGTGCCAGCAGTGCCAGGGGTAATCAGCCCCAGCATTTT.

V usage is TRBV9 and J usage is TRBJ2-2; a weak D match, TRBD1 (5 bases). This CDR3 is built from 16 residues. From germline, CDR1 is SGDLS and CDR2 YYNGEE. V lost 0 bases, J lost 3 bases, and 12 bases lay in between. The CDR3 reads CASSVGQGGYTGELFF. In DNA, the CDR3 is TGTGCCAGCAGCGTAGGTCAGGGTGGTTACACCGGGGAGCTGTTTTTT.

This clone was observed once. This chain links TRBV7-3 with TRBJ2-7; D might be TRBD2 (6 bases). This CDR3 spans 13 amino acids. The ends were cut back, 0 bases at V and 7 bases at J, with 10 bases in the middle. Germline loops: CDR1 SGHTA, CDR2 FQGTGA. In nucleotides, the CDR3 is TGTGCCAGCAGCTTAACGAGTGGAGGGGAGCAGTACTTC. It encodes CASSLTSGGEQYF.

This clone was observed once. V usage is TRBV5-1 and J usage is TRBJ1-1, with 7 bases matching TRBD1. The CDR3 totals 14 residues. CDR1 is SGHRS, CDR2 YFSETQ, per germline. Germline trimming cut 4 bases from V and 4 bases from J; bases unmatched to any gene: 7. The CDR3 DNA sequence: TGCGCCAGCAGCCCCCGACAGGGCGGCACTGAAGCTTTCTTT. This encodes CASSPRQGGTEAFF.

This clone was recorded once. This chain connects TRBV6-2 or TRBV6-3 to TRBJ2-1, with no clear D. V dropped 4 bases and J dropped 6 bases, with 13 bases sitting between them. The CDR3 is made up of 14 amino acids. Germline V gives CDR1 MNHEY, CDR2 SVGEGT. The DNA of the CDR3 is TGTGCCAGCAGTTCGAGAAGTAAGAGCAATGAGCAGTTCTTC. Residues: CASSSRSKSNEQFF.

The CDR3 region has the DNA TGTGCCATCCAGGGCATCCCCAGAGAGACCCAGTACTTC. Residues: CAIQGIPRETQYF. This chain links TRBV10-3 with TRBJ2-5; D possibly corresponds to TRBD1 (5 bases). Trimming took off 8 bases at V and 4 bases at J, with 14 bases between the two ends. The CDR3 is 13 residues long. Germline CDR1 is ENHRY and CDR2 is SYGVKD.

In its sample, this clone was seen once. This chain uses TRBV30 with TRBJ2-3; 10 bases match TRBD2. V lost 2 bases, J lost 15 bases, and 14 bases stayed unmatched. This CDR3 comprises 14 residues. The V gene's germline CDR1 is GTSNPN and CDR2 SVGIG (reference sequence). For the CDR3, the DNA is TGTGCCTGGAGTAGCCTAGCGGGGGCAGATACGTTTTATTTT. It translates to CAWSSLAGADTFYF.

The chain has TRBV19 and TRBJ1-1, with 8 nucleotides matching TRBD1. Unmatched junction bases numbered 7, after V lost 7 bases and J lost 3 bases. Germline assignment: CDR1 LNHDA and CDR2 SQIVND (reference sequence). This CDR3 contains 14 residues. CDR3 region: CASNQDRDYTEAFF. Here the CDR3 DNA reads TGTGCCAGTAACCAGGACAGGGATTACACTGAAGCTTTCTTT.

This rearrangement joins TRBV19 to TRBJ2-6, with D possibly being TRBD2 (5 bases). Trimming cost V 1 base and J 4 bases, with 5 bases left between them. This CDR3 has 14 residues. Germline CDR1 is LNHDA and CDR2 is SQIVND (reference sequence). CDR3 bases: TGTGCCAGTAGTATAGCGGGGGGGGCCAACGTCCTGACTTTC. Translation gives CASSIAGGANVLTF. The variable domain in full, with the rest retrieved from reference TRBV19 and TRBJ2-6, is DGGITQSPKYLFRKEGQNVTLSCEQNLNHDAMYWYRQDPGQGLRLIYYSQIVNDFQKGDIAEGYSVSREKKESFPLTVTSAQKNPTAFYLCASSIAGGANVLTFGAGSRLTVL.

The chain combines TRBV18 with TRBJ1-2, with D possibly matching TRBD1 (6 bases). Germline V gene lookup returns CDR1 KGHSH and CDR2 LQKENI. V shed 6 bases and J shed 0 bases, with 17 bases lying between them. There are 16 residues in the CDR3. The CDR3 sequence: CASSREQGVANYGYTF. In DNA form, the CDR3 reads TGTGCCAGCTCCAGGGAACAGGGAGTAGCTAACTATGGCTACACCTTC.

The chain uses TRBV6-5 and TRBJ1-5; 11 positions match TRBD1. CDR1 MNHEY and CDR2 SVGAGI come from the germline V gene. The V gene end was trimmed by 4 bases and the J gene end by 6 bases; junction bases not matched to a gene: 5. The CDR3 is 15 amino acids. The CDR3 DNA sequence: TGTGCCAGCAGTTCCAGGACAGGGGGCGGTCAGCCCCAGCATTTT. It encodes CASSSRTGGGQPQHF.

V and J are TRBV6-4 and TRBJ2-3; D is perhaps TRBD1 (6 bases). CDR1 and CDR2 (germline): MRHNA, SNTAGT. V dropped 4 bases and J dropped 6 bases, with 11 bases sitting between them. The CDR3 runs 13 residues. For the CDR3, the DNA is TGTGCCAGCAGTGCACAGGGTCTGGATACGCAGTATTTT. Translating gives CASSAQGLDTQYF.

V and J are TRBV5-1 and TRBJ1-1; D gene ambiguous. The CDR3 is made up of 14 amino acids. V was cut by 3 bases and J by 6 bases, with 15 bases left in between. Looked up from germline, CDR1 is SGHRS and CDR2 is YFSETQ. The CDR3 loop reads CASSWEAAGPEAFF. CDR3 bases: TGCGCCAGCAGCTGGGAGGCTGCCGGTCCTGAAGCTTTCTTT.